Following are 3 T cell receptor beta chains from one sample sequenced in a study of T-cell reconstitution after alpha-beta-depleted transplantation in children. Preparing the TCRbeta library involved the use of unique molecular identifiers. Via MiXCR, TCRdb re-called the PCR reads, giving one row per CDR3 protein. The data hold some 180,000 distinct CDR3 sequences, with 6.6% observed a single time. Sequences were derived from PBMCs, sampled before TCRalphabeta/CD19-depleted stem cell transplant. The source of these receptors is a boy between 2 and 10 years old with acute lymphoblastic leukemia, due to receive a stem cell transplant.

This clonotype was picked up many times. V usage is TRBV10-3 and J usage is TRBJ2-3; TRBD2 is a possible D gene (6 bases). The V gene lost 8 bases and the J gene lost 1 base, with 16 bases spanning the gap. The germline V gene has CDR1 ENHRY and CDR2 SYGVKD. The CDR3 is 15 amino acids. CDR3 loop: CAIDGGTVGTDTQYF. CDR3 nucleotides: TGTGCCATCGATGGCGGGACGGTGGGCACAGATACGCAGTATTTT.

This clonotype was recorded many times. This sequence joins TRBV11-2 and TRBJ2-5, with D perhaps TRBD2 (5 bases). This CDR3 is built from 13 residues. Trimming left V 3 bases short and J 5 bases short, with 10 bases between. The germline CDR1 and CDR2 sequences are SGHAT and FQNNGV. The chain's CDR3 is CASSFSESETQYF. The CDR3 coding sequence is TGTGCCAGCAGCTTTAGCGAATCGGAGACCCAGTACTTC.

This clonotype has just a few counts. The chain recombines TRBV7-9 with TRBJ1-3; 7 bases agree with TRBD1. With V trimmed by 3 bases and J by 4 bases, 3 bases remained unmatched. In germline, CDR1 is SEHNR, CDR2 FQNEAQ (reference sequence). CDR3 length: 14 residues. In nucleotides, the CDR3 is TGTGCCAGCAGCTTCGGGGGACAGGGAAACACCATATATTTT. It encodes CASSFGGQGNTIYF.